Shown below are 26 T cell receptor beta chains from a single sample sequenced in a study of OX40 agonist ivuxolimab in advanced cancers. Measured with immunoSEQ multiplex PCR; TCRdb has only the in-frame clones, and not every one. The data hold approximately 10,000 clones, with under 80% observed a single time. This material consisted of CD4+ or CD8+ T cells sorted from blood, taken in a trial of the OX40 agonist ivuxolimab. These receptors originate from an adult with an advanced solid tumor such as melanoma, head and neck, liver or kidney cancer.

The chain recombines TRBV7-9 with TRBJ2-1, with D hard to call. CDR3 length: 14 residues. Germline V gives CDR1 SEHNR, CDR2 FQNEAQ (reference sequence). V lost 0 bases and J lost 12, with 15 bases in between. In DNA, the CDR3 is TGTGCCAGCAGCTTAGCGGCCTCCGCCTTGGGGCAGTTCTTC. Protein product: CASSLAASALGQFF.

This clone showed up many times. The chain combines TRBV20-1 with TRBJ1-1; D is perhaps TRBD1 (5 bases). The V end lost 3 bases, the J end lost 5 bases, and 7 bases lay between the germline ends. From germline, CDR1 is DFQATT and CDR2 SNEGSKA (reference sequence). CDR3 length: 11 residues. As DNA, the CDR3 is TGCAGTGCTAGGTGGGGGACTGAAGCTTTCTTT. Its translation: CSARWGTEAFF.

The chain employs TRBV9 and TRBJ2-3; D is possibly TRBD1 (6 bases). The length of the CDR3 is 13 residues. From germline, CDR1 is SGDLS and CDR2 YYNGEE. Deletions cut 5 bases from V and 6 bases from J, with 13 bases between. CDR3 coding DNA: TGTGCCAGCAGTGAGGGGGTCGCGGATACGCAGTATTTT. Encoded protein: CASSEGVADTQYF.

The chain recombines TRBV30 with TRBJ1-1; no clear D. The CDR3 is 11 residues long. V dropped 2 bases and J dropped 4 bases, with 5 bases sitting between them. Germline V gene sequence: CDR1 GTSNPN, CDR2 SVGIG (reference sequence). CDR3 amino acids: CAWSSGTEAFF. CDR3 coding DNA: TGTGCCTGGAGTTCGGGCACTGAAGCTTTCTTT. The full variable domain, rest sourced from reference TRBV30 and TRBJ1-1, is SQTIHQWPATLVQPVGSPLSLECTVEGTSNPNLYWYRQAAGRGLQLLFYSVGIGQISSEVPQNLSASRPQDRQFILSSKKLLLSDSGFYLCAWSSGTEAFFGQGTRLTVV.

V is TRBV28 and J is TRBJ2-5, with no clear D. This CDR3 contains 14 residues. V was pared by 2 bases and J by 5 bases, with 12 bases between. Germline loops: CDR1 MDHEN, CDR2 SYDVKM. The CDR3 coding sequence is TGTGCCAGCAGTTTACGGCAGACAATGGAGACCCAGTACTTC. Its translation is CASSLRQTMETQYF.

The gene calls are TRBV4-1 and TRBJ1-2, with D possibly matching TRBD1 (5 bases). With 5 bases removed from V and 4 bases from J, the gap between germline ends came to 20 bases. The CDR3 extends over 16 amino acids. Germline CDR1 reads MGHRA; CDR2 reads YSYEKL. CDR3 sequence reads: CASSVGVYRKTYGYTF. In DNA, the CDR3 is TGCGCCAGCAGCGTGGGGGTCTACCGAAAGACCTATGGCTACACCTTC.

With respect to this clone: At one of its ends the junction is not consistent with the germline gene, which may arise from a read error. The chain couples TRBV6-4 to TRBJ2-3; TRBD1 might be the D (6 bases). CDR1 MRHNA and CDR2 SNTAGT come from the germline V gene. The CDR3 loop spans 14 amino acids. DNA of the CDR3: TGTGCCAGCAGTGACTCGGGGGACACAAATACGCAGTATTTT. It yields the protein CASSDSGDTNTQYF.

The chain employs TRBV9 and TRBJ2-7, with D maybe TRBD1 (6 bases). Germline V gene sequence: CDR1 SGDLS, CDR2 YYNGEE. This CDR3 comprises 13 residues. V was cut by 4 bases and J by 3 bases, with 11 bases left in between. The DNA for the CDR3 is TGTGCCAGCAGCCCCACGGACAGCTACGAGCAGTACTTC. Translated, it gives CASSPTDSYEQYF.

This sequence joins TRBV11-2 and TRBJ1-3; TRBD1 agrees at 8 bases. The germline V gene has CDR1 SGHAT and CDR2 FQNNGV. The CDR3 contains 15 residues. V dropped 5 bases and J dropped 3; count of bases not matched to a gene: 6. The DNA for the CDR3 is TGTGCCAGCAGCGAAGCAGGGGGCGGTGGAAACACCATATATTTT. Its protein is CASSEAGGGGNTIYF.

The rearrangement uses TRBV27 and TRBJ2-2, with D tentatively TRBD2 (5 bases). This CDR3 region has 14 residues. V was clipped by 7 bases and J by 5 bases, with 14 bases between them. The germline gives CDR1 MNHEY, CDR2 SMNVEV (reference sequence). The CDR3 here is CASIDSARTGELFF. CDR3 DNA sequence: TGTGCCAGCATAGATAGCGCAAGAACCGGGGAGCTGTTTTTT.

This chain uses TRBV4-1 with TRBJ2-4; D is uncertain. Per germline, CDR1 MGHRA and CDR2 YSYEKL. The CDR3 totals 13 residues. Trimming left V 2 bases short and J 7 bases short, with 9 bases between. The CDR3 here is CASSQTEANIQYF. The CDR3 coding sequence is TGCGCCAGCAGCCAAACCGAGGCCAACATTCAGTACTTC.

The rearrangement uses TRBV7-9 and TRBJ1-2; TRBD1 might be the D (6 bases). This CDR3 spans 15 amino acids. Germline CDR1 reads SEHNR; CDR2 reads FQNEAQ (reference sequence). The V end was cut by 4 bases, the J end by 4 bases, with 16 bases between. This chain's CDR3 is CASSSDSFYPYGYTF. In DNA form, the CDR3 reads TGTGCCAGCAGCTCGGACAGTTTCTACCCCTATGGCTACACCTTC. Looking up the rest from reference TRBV7-9 and TRBJ1-2 gives the full variable domain: DTGVSQNPRHKITKRGQNVTFRCDPISEHNRLYWYRQTLGQGPEFLTYFQNEAQLEKSRLLSDRFSAERPKGSFSTLEIQRTEQGDSAMYLCASSSDSFYPYGYTFGSGTRLTVV.

The chain recombines TRBV28 with TRBJ2-1; no reliable D call. The CDR3 contains 14 residues. V was clipped by 6 bases and J by 7 bases, with 16 bases between them. The germline CDR1 and CDR2 sequences are MDHEN and SYDVKM. The DNA of the CDR3 is TGTGCCAGCAGCACCCCCGCAGGAATGAATGAGCAGTTCTTC. Translating it yields CASSTPAGMNEQFF.

This rearrangement joins TRBV5-1 to TRBJ2-2; no clear D. Trimming took off 0 bases at V and 0 bases at J, with 9 bases between the two ends. Germline V lookup: CDR1 SGHRS, CDR2 YFSETQ. This CDR3 is built from 16 residues. The CDR3 coding sequence is TGCGCCAGCAGCTTGGTTCAGAGCGCGAACACCGGGGAGCTGTTTTTT. This sequence encodes CASSLVQSANTGELFF.

This clone was observed many times. The chain combines TRBV11-2 with TRBJ2-2, with 8 nucleotides matching TRBD2. Germline-derived CDR1 and CDR2 are SGHAT and FQNNGV. The CDR3 has 17 residues. J gave up 5 bases and V 1 base, and 9 bases lay outside the gene matches. The CDR3 DNA is TGTGCCAGCAGCTTAGGCGGGGGGTCCGGGAGGACCGGGGAGCTGTTTTTT. Its protein product is CASSLGGGSGRTGELFF.

This chain links TRBV13 with TRBJ2-7; D ambiguous. Trimming pared 7 bases from V and 3 bases from J, leaving 19 bases between. Germline CDR1 and CDR2: PRHDT and FYEKMQ (reference sequence). This CDR3 has 15 amino acids. The CDR3 DNA follows: TGTGCCAGCACCCTAGGCGTAGGGCCTTACTACGAGCAGTACTTC. This codes for CASTLGVGPYYEQYF.

The table lists this clone with a few counts. This chain joins TRBV7-3 and TRBJ2-1; TRBD2 aligns across 10 bases. The CDR3 loop spans 14 amino acids. J gave up 3 bases and V 6 bases, and 2 bases lay outside the gene matches. The germline V gene encodes CDR1 SGHTA and CDR2 FQGTGA. The CDR3 reads CASSWTSGYNEQFF. As DNA, the CDR3 is TGTGCCAGCAGTTGGACTAGCGGCTACAATGAGCAGTTCTTC.

The gene calls are TRBV29-1 and TRBJ2-7; TRBD1 aligns across 9 bases. CDR1 is SQVTM and CDR2 is ANQGSEA in the germline V gene. V lost 7 bases and J lost 2; bases outside the gene matches: 3. There are 12 residues in the CDR3. The CDR3 reads CSARDRAYEQYF. CDR3 sequence (DNA): TGCAGCGCCCGGGACAGGGCCTACGAGCAGTACTTC.

The genes are TRBV10-1 and TRBJ2-1; D is possibly TRBD2 (7 bases). The V and J ends lost 6 bases and 0 bases respectively, with 12 bases between them. The CDR3 length is 15 residues. Germline V gene lookup returns CDR1 WNHNN and CDR2 SYGVQD (reference sequence). In DNA, the CDR3 is TGCGCCAGCAGGAGGGGGGGAAGCTCCTACAATGAGCAGTTCTTC. It codes for CASRRGGSSYNEQFF.

The chain is built from TRBV19 and TRBJ2-1, with TRBD2 matching over 9 bases. Trimming took 2 bases from V and 4 from J; bases not matched to a gene: 3. The CDR3 has 15 residues. Germline CDR1 is LNHDA and CDR2 is SQIVND (reference sequence). DNA for the CDR3: TGTGCCAGTAGTATATTTAGCGGGGGTTACAATGAGCAGTTCTTC. Encoded protein: CASSIFSGGYNEQFF.

The chain carries TRBV11-2 and TRBJ2-7; no reliable D call. The CDR3 loop spans 16 amino acids. V was clipped by 0 bases and J by 0 bases, with 12 bases between them. CDR1 SGHAT and CDR2 FQNNGV come from the germline V gene. The CDR3 nucleotides read TGTGCCAGCAGCTTAGATATAGGCCTGAGCTCCTACGAGCAGTACTTC. This translates into CASSLDIGLSSYEQYF. Combining the CDR3 with reference TRBV11-2 and TRBJ2-7 gives the whole variable domain EAGVAQSPRYKIIEKRQSVAFWCNPISGHATLYWYQQILGQGPKLLIQFQNNGVVDDSQLPKDRFSAERLKGVDSTLKIQPAKLEDSAVYLCASSLDIGLSSYEQYFGPGTRLTVT.

The J gene is TRBJ1-5, the V gene TRBV10-3; D unclear. Trimming took 0 bases from V and 6 from J, leaving 6 bases between them. The CDR3 totals 13 residues. CDR1 and CDR2 (germline): ENHRY, SYGVKD. The CDR3 spells CAISESGIQPQHF. CDR3 nucleotides: TGTGCCATCAGTGAGTCTGGGATTCAGCCCCAGCATTTT.

The genes are TRBV5-1 and TRBJ2-3; TRBD2 matches at 14 bases. The CDR3 totals 17 residues. The germline CDR1 and CDR2 sequences are SGHRS and YFSETQ. J was trimmed by 2 bases and V by 3 bases; bases with no gene match: 5. The CDR3 is CASSSRLAGGLTDTQYF. For the CDR3, the DNA is TGCGCCAGCAGCTCGAGACTAGCGGGAGGGCTCACAGATACGCAGTATTTT.

This clone is medium-sized by share. The chain is built from TRBV28 and TRBJ2-5, with 10 bases lining up with TRBD2. The CDR3 length is 17 residues. Germline lookup yields CDR1 MDHEN and CDR2 SYDVKM. The V gene end was trimmed by 5 bases and the J gene end by 2 bases; junction bases not matched to a gene: 11. The CDR3 loop reads CASSLWTSGVTQETQYF. In DNA, the CDR3 is TGTGCCAGCAGTCTTTGGACTAGCGGAGTAACACAAGAGACCCAGTACTTC. The full variable domain, in which reference TRBV28 and TRBJ2-5 provide the parts outside the CDR3, is DVKVTQSSRYLVKRTGEKVFLECVQDMDHENMFWYRQDPGLGLRLIYFSYDVKMKEKGDIPEGYSVSREKKERFSLILESASTNQTSMYLCASSLWTSGVTQETQYFGPGTRLLVL.

The rearrangement uses TRBV2 and TRBJ2-7; 13 positions match TRBD2. The junction had 2 bases not matched to a gene; V was cut back by 3 bases and J by 3 bases. This CDR3 spans 15 amino acids. CDR1 and CDR2 (germline): SNHLY, FYNNEI. DNA of the CDR3: TGTGCCAGCAGTGAGGGGACTAGCGGGATCTACGAGCAGTACTTC. Its protein is CASSEGTSGIYEQYF.

This clone is large. V and J are TRBV4-1 and TRBJ2-7, with TRBD1 matching over 9 bases. Trimming took 0 bases from V and 2 from J; bases not matched to a gene: 8. The CDR3 is 17 residues long. Germline V gives CDR1 MGHRA, CDR2 YSYEKL. The CDR3 region has the DNA TGCGCCAGCAGCCAAGATCCTATCAACAGGGGGCCCTACGAGCAGTACTTC. Translation: CASSQDPINRGPYEQYF.